Presented here are 6 T cell receptor beta chains from one specimen sequenced in a study of T cells in Graves' hyperthyroidism and ophthalmopathy. RNA transcripts served as the template for amplifying TCR beta CDR3 regions. The HTBI primer set served for first-round RT-PCR of the TCR CDR3. TCRdb reprocessed the multiplex PCR reads via MiXCR and lists one record per CDR3 protein. The data contain under 300,000 distinct CDR3 sequences, approximately 14% of them singletons. Sequenced material: blood. These receptors came from a woman in her 50s with Graves' hyperthyroidism that later progressed to Graves' ophthalmopathy.

This clonotype was found many times. V and J are TRBV28 and TRBJ2-4; D remains unclear. Deletions cut 2 bases from V and 5 bases from J, with 7 bases between. The CDR3 totals 13 residues. Germline CDR1 reads MDHEN; CDR2 reads SYDVKM. The CDR3 loop is CASSLTAQNIQYF. The CDR3 region has the DNA TGTGCCAGCAGTTTAACGGCACAAAACATTCAGTACTTC.

This clonotype was counted at least ten times. The chain uses TRBV28 and TRBJ2-3; weak D call: TRBD1 (7 bases). V lost 5 bases, J lost 4 bases, and 13 bases lay in between. The CDR3 runs 14 residues. CDR1 is MDHEN and CDR2 is SYDVKM in the germline V gene. The CDR3 DNA follows: TGTGCCAGCAGTCCAGGGGGGCTCTCAGATACGCAGTATTTT. This translates into CASSPGGLSDTQYF.

The CDR3 DNA sequence: TGCAGTGCGGCAGGGGGCCAAAACATTCAGTACTTC. Its protein product is CSAAGGQNIQYF. This chain connects TRBV20-1 to TRBJ2-4, with 8 bases that match TRBD1. The ends lost 6 bases at V and 5 bases at J; junction bases unmatched: 3. Germline loops: CDR1 DFQATT, CDR2 SNEGSKA (reference sequence). The CDR3 is made up of 12 amino acids.

This clonotype appeared a few times. The chain links TRBV20-1 to TRBJ2-3; a possible D gene is TRBD1 (5 bases). V was pared by 6 bases and J by 1 base, with 11 bases between. The CDR3 loop spans 13 amino acids. Germline V lookup: CDR1 DFQATT, CDR2 SNEGSKA (reference sequence). CDR3 sequence reads: CSARKQGTDTQYF. The CDR3 bases are TGCAGTGCCAGGAAACAGGGCACAGATACGCAGTATTTT.

The chain combines TRBV25-1 with TRBJ2-4, with D maybe TRBD1 (5 bases). From germline, CDR1 is MGHDK and CDR2 SYGVNS. V was trimmed by 1 base and J by 4 bases, leaving 11 bases between them. The CDR3 sequence is 15 residues long. The CDR3 nucleotides read TGTGCCAGCAGTGAATCCCGACAGCCTAAAAACATTCAGTACTTC. It is translated as CASSESRQPKNIQYF.

This clonotype came up many times. The CDR3 sequence: CASSVGSGETQYF. In DNA, the CDR3 is TGTGCCAGCAGCGTAGGGAGCGGAGAGACCCAGTACTTC. The chain carries TRBV9 and TRBJ2-5, with D possibly being TRBD2 (5 bases). Trimming removed 0 bases from V and 4 bases from J, with 7 bases in between. Germline CDR1 and CDR2: SGDLS and YYNGEE. This CDR3 is 13 amino acids long.